This record concerns one TCR beta chain sequence. These data are taken from a study of CD8+CD57+ T cells in acquired aplastic anemia. The junction had 7 bases not matched to a gene; V was cut back by 3 bases and J by 4 bases. CDR3 length equals 15 residues. CDR1 and CDR2 from the germline V gene are DFQATT and SNEGSKA (reference sequence). Researchers used genomic DNA as the template to profile TCR beta VDJ and CDR3. Each CDR3 protein is one row after TCRdb ran MiXCR on the reads. The table shows about 95,000 distinct CDR3 sequences, with around 70% occurring only once. Only patients with CD8+CD57+ cell expansion on flow cytometry were chosen for sequencing.

The receptor comes from a human donor with aplastic anemia. The sequenced sample was sorted CD4+, CD8+, or CD8+CD57+ T cells (not recorded which) from PBMCs. V gene TRBV20-1 combines with J gene TRBJ1-5; 9 nucleotides align to TRBD1. The DNA of the CDR3 is TGCAGTGCTAGTTACGGACAGGGGCAAAATCAGCCCCAGCATTTT. Translating gives CSASYGQGQNQPQHF.